This record looks at one TCR beta chain sequence and its context. The record originates from a study of T cell responses to AZD1222 COVID-19 vaccine. The CDR3 length is 15 residues. The V and J ends lost 3 bases and 5 bases respectively, with 13 bases between them. The germline CDR1 and CDR2 sequences are LGHDT and YNNKEL (reference sequence). Only in-frame clones appear in the TCRdb table, and some are missing; sequencing was by immunoSEQ multiplex PCR. The sample lists 100,000 or so clones; around nine tenths were seen once. The specimen comprised peripheral blood, sampled on day 0 of AZD1222 vaccination. V and J are TRBV3-1 (or the pseudogene TRBV3-2) and TRBJ1-4, with a possible D match to TRBD1 (6 bases). The receptor was isolated from an adult in good health. The CDR3 reads CASSHAGQRNEKLFF. CDR3 nucleotide sequence: TGTGCCAGCAGCCATGCCGGACAGAGAAATGAAAAACTGTTTTTT.